A selection of T cell receptor beta chains follows, all from one sample in a study of CD8 T cells in Susac syndrome. TCRdb fed the immunoSEQ multiplex PCR reads into MiXCR, producing one record per CDR3 protein. Here the sample spans about 120,000 distinct CDR3 sequences, 80% to 95% being singletons. Sequencing used CD4+ T cells from PBMCs. The receptors derive from a human donor in good health. Both conserved end residues are part of each CDR3. Fields, in order: D gene, J gene, V gene, CDR3 protein, CDR3 DNA. D genes are given only for firm matches.

d_call: NA
j_call: TRBJ2-1
v_call: TRBV9
cdr3_aa: CASSAGITPGEQFF
cdr3_nt: TGTGCCAGCAGCGCAGGGATCACCCCGGGTGAGCAGTTCTTC

d_call: TRBD1
j_call: TRBJ2-1
v_call: TRBV5-6
cdr3_aa: CASSPNRGLMNEQFF
cdr3_nt: TGTGCCAGCAGCCCGAACAGGGGGCTCATGAATGAGCAGTTCTTC

d_call: NA
j_call: TRBJ1-1
v_call: TRBV7-3
cdr3_aa: CASSLIVGDRAFF
cdr3_nt: TGTGCCAGCAGCTTAATTGTGGGGGATCGGGCTTTCTTT

d_call: NA
j_call: TRBJ2-4
v_call: TRBV10-3
cdr3_aa: CAISDSPLGGIQYF
cdr3_nt: TGTGCCATCAGTGATTCCCCCCTAGGGGGGATTCAGTACTTC

d_call: NA
j_call: TRBJ1-5
v_call: TRBV7-2
cdr3_aa: CASSLAPSGSNQPQHF
cdr3_nt: TGTGCCAGCAGCTTAGCCCCTTCGGGGAGCAATCAGCCCCAGCATTTT

d_call: TRBD1
j_call: TRBJ1-5
v_call: TRBV6-2/TRBV6-3
cdr3_aa: CASSYKGQGNQPQHF
cdr3_nt: TGTGCCAGCAGTTACAAAGGACAGGGCAATCAGCCCCAGCATTTT

d_call: TRBD1
j_call: TRBJ1-1
v_call: TRBV5-4
cdr3_aa: CASSWGQGAPMNTEAFF
cdr3_nt: TGTGCCAGCAGCTGGGGTCAGGGGGCCCCGATGAACACTGAAGCTTTCTTT

d_call: NA
j_call: TRBJ1-1
v_call: TRBV7-9
cdr3_aa: CASSSRLGNTEAFF
cdr3_nt: TGTGCCAGCAGCTCACGTCTTGGGAACACTGAAGCTTTCTTT

d_call: NA
j_call: TRBJ1-4
v_call: TRBV6-5
cdr3_aa: CASSYGSSGYEKLFF
cdr3_nt: TGTGCCAGCAGTTACGGGTCGTCGGGTTATGAAAAACTGTTTTTT

d_call: NA
j_call: TRBJ2-7
v_call: TRBV7-9
cdr3_aa: CASSLRTHPYEQYF
cdr3_nt: TGTGCCAGCAGCTTACGAACTCACCCCTACGAGCAGTACTTC

d_call: NA
j_call: TRBJ2-7
v_call: TRBV5-1
cdr3_aa: CASSLSGTALYYEQYF
cdr3_nt: TGCGCCAGCAGCTTGAGTGGGACGGCCCTTTACTACGAGCAGTACTTC

d_call: NA
j_call: TRBJ1-5
v_call: TRBV4-3
cdr3_aa: CASSQDQTQPQHF
cdr3_nt: TGCGCCAGCAGCCAAGATCAGACCCAGCCCCAGCATTTT

d_call: NA
j_call: TRBJ2-2
v_call: TRBV19
cdr3_aa: CASTPAGQNTGELFF
cdr3_nt: TGTGCCAGTACCCCAGCGGGTCAGAACACCGGGGAGCTGTTTTTT

d_call: NA
j_call: TRBJ1-2
v_call: TRBV19
cdr3_aa: CASSIEGASYGYTF
cdr3_nt: TGTGCCAGTAGTATCGAGGGTGCATCCTATGGCTACACCTTC

d_call: NA
j_call: TRBJ2-6
v_call: TRBV5-1
cdr3_aa: CASGNGAAGANVLTF
cdr3_nt: TGCGCCAGCGGCAACGGGGCGGCTGGGGCCAACGTCCTGACTTTC

d_call: NA
j_call: TRBJ1-6
v_call: TRBV25-1
cdr3_aa: CASSESEGSPLHF
cdr3_nt: TGTGCCAGCAGTGAATCGGAGGGTTCACCCCTCCACTTT

d_call: NA
j_call: TRBJ2-5
v_call: TRBV24-1
cdr3_aa: CATSDGFKETQYF
cdr3_nt: TGTGCCACCAGTGATGGTTTTAAAGAGACCCAGTACTTC

d_call: NA
j_call: TRBJ2-5
v_call: TRBV5-4
cdr3_aa: CASSSDPLFETQYF
cdr3_nt: TGTGCCAGCAGCTCGGACCCGTTGTTCGAGACCCAGTACTTC

d_call: NA
j_call: TRBJ2-7
v_call: TRBV29-1
cdr3_aa: CSARGRTEGYEQYF
cdr3_nt: TGCAGCGCCCGTGGTCGGACTGAAGGATACGAGCAGTACTTC

d_call: NA
j_call: TRBJ1-2
v_call: TRBV19
cdr3_aa: CASSIWARNAGYTF
cdr3_nt: TGTGCCAGTAGTATCTGGGCTCGGAATGCTGGCTACACCTTC

d_call: TRBD1
j_call: TRBJ1-2
v_call: TRBV18
cdr3_aa: CASSPPGQGRNYGYTF
cdr3_nt: TGTGCCAGCTCACCGCCGGGACAGGGCCGTAACTATGGCTACACCTTC